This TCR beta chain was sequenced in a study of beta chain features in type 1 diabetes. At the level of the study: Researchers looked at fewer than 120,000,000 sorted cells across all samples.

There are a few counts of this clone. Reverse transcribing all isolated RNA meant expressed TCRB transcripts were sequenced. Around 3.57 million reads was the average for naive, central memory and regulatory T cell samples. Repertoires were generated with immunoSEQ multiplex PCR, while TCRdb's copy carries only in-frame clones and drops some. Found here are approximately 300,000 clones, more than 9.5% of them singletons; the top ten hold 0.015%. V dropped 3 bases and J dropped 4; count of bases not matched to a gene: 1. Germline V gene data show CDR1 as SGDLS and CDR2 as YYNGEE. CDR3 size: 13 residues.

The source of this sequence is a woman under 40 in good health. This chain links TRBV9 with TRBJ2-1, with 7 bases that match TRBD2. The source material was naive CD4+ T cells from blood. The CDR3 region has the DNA TGTGCCAGCAGCGCGCGGGGGTACAATGAGCAGTTCTTC. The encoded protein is CASSARGYNEQFF.